These T cell receptor beta chains were read from a single sample in a study of T cells in Graves' hyperthyroidism and ophthalmopathy. TCRdb passed the multiplex PCR reads through MiXCR, listing each CDR3 protein once. In the table there are 500,000 to 600,000 distinct CDR3 sequences, 35% to 50% of which are singletons. The sample taken for sequencing was peripheral blood or thyroid tissue (not recorded which). The source of these receptors is an adult woman with Graves' disease, either hyperthyroidism or ophthalmopathy (not recorded which). CDR3s include the opening cysteine and the closing phenylalanine or tryptophan. Each record gives: D gene, clone size, V gene, J gene, CDR3 DNA, CDR3 protein. D genes are given only for firm matches. Expanded clones are given a class, and other clones once, few, many or no size at all.

D: .
size: .
V: TRBV10-3
J: TRBJ2-5
DNA: TGTGCCATCAGTGAGTCGCCTTCGGAGACCCAGTACTTC
CDR3: CAISESPSETQYF

D: .
size: .
V: TRBV12-3/TRBV12-4
J: TRBJ2-5
DNA: TGTGCCAGCAGTACGTACCCATCCCAGGAGACCCAGTACTTC
CDR3: CASSTYPSQETQYF

D: TRBD1
size: .
V: TRBV10-2
J: TRBJ1-1
DNA: TGTGCCAGCAGTTACCGACGACAGGGCACTGAAGCTTTCTTT
CDR3: CASSYRRQGTEAFF

D: .
size: many
V: TRBV11-2
J: TRBJ2-7
DNA: TGTGCCAGCAGCTACGCCTCCGCGGACGAGCAGTACTTC
CDR3: CASSYASADEQYF

D: .
size: many
V: TRBV15
J: TRBJ2-5
DNA: TGTGCCACCAGCAGAGACAAGTACCAAGAGACCCAGTACTTC
CDR3: CATSRDKYQETQYF

D: TRBD1
size: .
V: TRBV7-8
J: TRBJ1-4
DNA: TGTGCCAGCAGCTCCGGACAGGGATGGGAAAAACTGTTTTTT
CDR3: CASSSGQGWEKLFF

D: TRBD1
size: many
V: TRBV20-1
J: TRBJ2-7
DNA: TGCAGTGCTATGCGTGGACAGGGGGCGAAGGAGCAGTACTTC
CDR3: CSAMRGQGAKEQYF

D: TRBD2
size: .
V: TRBV5-5
J: TRBJ2-5
DNA: TGTGCCAGCAGCTTGGCCGGGACTAGCGGGAGTGAGACCCAGTACTTC
CDR3: CASSLAGTSGSETQYF

D: .
size: .
V: TRBV5-1
J: TRBJ2-5
DNA: TGCGCCAGCAGCGAGGCAGGGGGACATCGGGAGGAGACCCAGTACTTC
CDR3: CASSEAGGHREETQYF

D: TRBD1
size: .
V: TRBV29-1
J: TRBJ2-7
DNA: TGCAGCGTTGAAGGTCTGGACAGGGGGGAATACGAGCAGTACTTC
CDR3: CSVEGLDRGEYEQYF

D: .
size: many
V: TRBV6-6
J: TRBJ2-6
DNA: TGTGCCAGCAGTTACTCGATGGGGGACTCTGGGGCCAACGTCCTGACTTTC
CDR3: CASSYSMGDSGANVLTF

D: .
size: many
V: TRBV19
J: TRBJ1-5
DNA: TGTGCCAGTAGTGCCCAGGCCCTGAGCAATCAGCCCCAGCATTTT
CDR3: CASSAQALSNQPQHF

D: TRBD1
size: many
V: TRBV20-1
J: TRBJ1-5
DNA: TGCAGTGCCCCCGACAGGGACGGCCAGCCCCAGCATTTT
CDR3: CSAPDRDGQPQHF

D: .
size: many
V: TRBV20-1
J: TRBJ1-4
DNA: TGCAGTGCCCCCCGGGAGGGCGTAAGGGAAAAACTGTTTTTT
CDR3: CSAPREGVREKLFF

D: .
size: .
V: TRBV2
J: TRBJ2-7
DNA: TGTGCCAGCAGTGGGGTGGGGGAGAGCTCCTATGAGCAGTACTTC
CDR3: CASSGVGESSYEQYF